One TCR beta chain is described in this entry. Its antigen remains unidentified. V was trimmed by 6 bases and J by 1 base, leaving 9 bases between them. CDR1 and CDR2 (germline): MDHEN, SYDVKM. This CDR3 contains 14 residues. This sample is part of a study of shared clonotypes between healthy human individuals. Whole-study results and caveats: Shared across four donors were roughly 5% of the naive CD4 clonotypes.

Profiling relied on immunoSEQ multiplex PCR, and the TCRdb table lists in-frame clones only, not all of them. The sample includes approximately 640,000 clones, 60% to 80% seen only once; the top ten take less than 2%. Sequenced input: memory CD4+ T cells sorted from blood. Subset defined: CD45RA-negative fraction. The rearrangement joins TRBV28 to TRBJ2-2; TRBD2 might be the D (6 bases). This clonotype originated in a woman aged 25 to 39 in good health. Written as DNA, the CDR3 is TGTGCCAGCAGACATAGCGGGAACACCGGGGAGCTGTTTTTT. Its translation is CASRHSGNTGELFF.